This TCR beta chain was sequenced in a study of CD8+CD57+ T cells in acquired aplastic anemia. The CDR3 has 15 residues. Trimming pared 2 bases from V and 8 bases from J, leaving 13 bases between. Germline V gene data show CDR1 as SGHTA and CDR2 as FQGTGA. Genomic DNA templated the TCR beta VDJ and CDR3 profiling. TCRdb processed the reads anew with MiXCR; each CDR3 protein has one entry. The repertoire holds 180,000 or so distinct CDR3 sequences, with about half as singletons. CD8+CD57+ cell expansion, shown by flow cytometry, had occurred in the patients selected for sequencing. Sequencing was carried out using sorted CD4+, CD8+, or CD8+CD57+ T cells (not recorded which) from PBMCs. The chain links TRBV7-3 to TRBJ1-6, with a weak D call TRBD1 (5 bases). This receptor was taken from a human donor with aplastic anemia. CDR3 nucleotides: TGTGCCAGCAGCTTATATGGCAGGGAAGATTCACCCCTCCACTTT. Amino acid sequence: CASSLYGREDSPLHF.